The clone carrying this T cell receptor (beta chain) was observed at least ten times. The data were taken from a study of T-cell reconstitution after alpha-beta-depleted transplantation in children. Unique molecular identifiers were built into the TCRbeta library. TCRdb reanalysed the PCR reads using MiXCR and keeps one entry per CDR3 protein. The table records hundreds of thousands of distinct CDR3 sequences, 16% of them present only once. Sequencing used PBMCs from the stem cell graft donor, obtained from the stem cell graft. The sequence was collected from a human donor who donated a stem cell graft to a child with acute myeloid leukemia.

The CDR3 DNA is TGTGCCAGCAGTCCCCAAGGCGGGGACTACAATGAGCAGTTCTTC. Its protein product is CASSPQGGDYNEQFF. The V gene is TRBV12-3 or TRBV12-4, the J gene TRBJ2-1; weak D call: TRBD2 (6 bases). The CDR3 spans 15 residues. V was trimmed by 5 bases and J by 3 bases, leaving 14 bases between them.